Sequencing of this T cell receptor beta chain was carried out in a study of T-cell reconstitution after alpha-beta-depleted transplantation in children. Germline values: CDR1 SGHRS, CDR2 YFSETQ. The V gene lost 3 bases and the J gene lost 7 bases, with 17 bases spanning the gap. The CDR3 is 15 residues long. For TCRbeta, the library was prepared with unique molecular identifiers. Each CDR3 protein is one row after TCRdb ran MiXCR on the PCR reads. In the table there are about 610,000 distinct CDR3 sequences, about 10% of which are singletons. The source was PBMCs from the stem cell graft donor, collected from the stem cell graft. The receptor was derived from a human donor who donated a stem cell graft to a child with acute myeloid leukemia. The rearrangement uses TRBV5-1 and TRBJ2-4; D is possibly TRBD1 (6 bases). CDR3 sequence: CASSSIAGTSNIQYF. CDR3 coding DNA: TGCGCCAGCAGCTCAATAGCCGGGACATCGAACATTCAGTACTTC.